These T cell receptor beta chains were read from a single sample in a study of graft-versus-host responses after intestinal transplantation. For these TCRs, the target antigens are not known. Assay: immunoSEQ multiplex PCR; the TCRdb copy retains only in-frame clones and omits some. The repertoire holds approximately 90,000 clones, around 93% seen once, with 7.6% in the top ten. The sample in question was unstimulated CD8+ T cells sorted from spleen or lymph node cells, obtained before transplant. The receptors here all came from a human donor who was the organ donor for an intestinal transplant. CDR3s include the opening cysteine and the closing phenylalanine or tryptophan. A D gene is named only where the DNA matches it firmly. Expanded clones are given a class, and other clones once, few, many or no size at all.

>NA|TRBJ2-7|TRBD2|TRBV11-2
CASSLRGEWYEQYF
TGTGCCAGCAGCCTCCGGGGGGAGTGGTACGAGCAGTACTTC
>NA|TRBJ2-1|TRBD1|TRBV11-3
CASSLRDRGQWNEQFF
TGTGCCAGCAGCTTGCGGGACAGGGGGCAGTGGAATGAGCAGTTCTTC
>NA|TRBJ2-7|TRBD1|TRBV4-1
CASSHDRDYEQYF
TGCGCCAGCAGCCATGACAGGGACTACGAGCAGTACTTC
>NA|TRBJ2-7|TRBD2|TRBV11-3
CASSLTRREYHEQYF
TGTGCCAGCAGCTTGACCCGGCGGGAGTACCACGAGCAGTACTTC
>NA|TRBJ2-7|TRBD2|TRBV2
CASSAWLAGSYEQYF
TGTGCCAGCAGTGCGTGGCTAGCGGGATCCTACGAGCAGTACTTC
>NA|TRBJ2-5|NA|TRBV29-1
CSVDLSQLRATQYF
TGCAGCGTTGATCTCTCACAACTAAGAGCGACCCAGTACTTC
>once|TRBJ2-7|TRBD1|TRBV30
CAWNRRQETGSYEQYF
TGTGCCTGGAATCGACGACAGGAGACAGGGTCCTACGAGCAGTACTTC
>NA|TRBJ1-6|NA|TRBV12-5
CASGLGVNSPLHF
TGTGCTAGTGGTTTGGGGGTAAATTCACCCCTCCACTTT
>NA|TRBJ1-1|TRBD1|TRBV7-9
CASSPQKTGLSTEAFF
TGTGCCAGCAGCCCCCAAAAGACAGGGCTAAGCACTGAAGCTTTCTTT
>NA|TRBJ2-3|NA|TRBV19
CASSGTYTDTQYF
TGTGCCAGTAGCGGAACCTACACAGATACGCAGTATTTT
>once|TRBJ2-7|NA|TRBV5-4
CAGSTQGYEQYF
TGTGCCGGCTCGACTCAGGGCTACGAGCAGTACTTC
>NA|TRBJ1-1|TRBD1|TRBV5-5
CASSLGTGPNTEAFF
TGTGCCAGCAGCTTGGGGACAGGGCCGAACACTGAAGCTTTCTTT
>NA|TRBJ1-1|NA|TRBV27
CASSFAGGTEAFF
TGTGCCAGCAGTTTTGCAGGCGGTACTGAAGCTTTCTTT
>NA|TRBJ1-1|NA|TRBV29-1
CSVESVDPEAFF
TGCAGCGTTGAATCGGTGGACCCTGAAGCTTTCTTT
>NA|TRBJ2-5|NA|TRBV16
CASSQSTLGETQYF
TGTGCCAGCAGCCAATCCACTCTGGGAGAGACCCAGTACTTC
>NA|TRBJ1-6|NA|TRBV4-1
CASSQDLFNSPLHF
TGCGCCAGCAGCCAAGATCTGTTTAATTCACCCCTCCACTTT
>NA|TRBJ2-2|TRBD1|TRBV5-1
CASSLAKGTGDTGELFF
TGCGCCAGCAGCTTGGCCAAAGGGACAGGGGACACCGGGGAGCTGTTTTTT
>NA|TRBJ2-1|TRBD1|TRBV5-4
CASSRYRDSLSYNEQFF
TGTGCCAGCAGCCGCTATCGGGACAGCCTATCCTACAATGAGCAGTTCTTC
>NA|TRBJ2-7|TRBD1|TRBV4-1
CASSPGGSYEQYF
TGCGCCAGCAGCCCAGGGGGTTCCTACGAGCAGTACTTC
>NA|TRBJ1-1|NA|TRBV7-9
CASSLVLGGTEAFF
TGTGCCAGCAGCTTAGTTCTCGGGGGAACTGAAGCTTTCTTT